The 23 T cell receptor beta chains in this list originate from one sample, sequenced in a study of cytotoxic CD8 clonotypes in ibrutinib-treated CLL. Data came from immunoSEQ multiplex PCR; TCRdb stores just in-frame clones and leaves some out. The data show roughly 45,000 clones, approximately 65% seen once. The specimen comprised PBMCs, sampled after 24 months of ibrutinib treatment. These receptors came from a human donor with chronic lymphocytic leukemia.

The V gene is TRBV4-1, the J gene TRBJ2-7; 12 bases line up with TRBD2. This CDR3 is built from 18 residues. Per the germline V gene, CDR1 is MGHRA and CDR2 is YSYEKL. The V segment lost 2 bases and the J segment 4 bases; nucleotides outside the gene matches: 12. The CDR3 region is CASSQRGLAGTAGYEQYF. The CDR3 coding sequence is TGCGCCAGCAGCCAACGCGGACTAGCGGGGACCGCTGGTTACGAGCAGTACTTC.

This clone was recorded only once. The DNA of the CDR3 is TGTGCCAGCAGCTTCATGAGCGGGAACCTGAACGAGCAGTACTTC. Translating it yields CASSFMSGNLNEQYF. The chain is built from TRBV7-9 and TRBJ2-7; 7 nucleotides line up with TRBD2. The CDR3 consists of 15 residues. In germline, CDR1 is SEHNR, CDR2 FQNEAQ (reference sequence). V shed 3 bases and J 5 bases; nucleotides not matched to a gene: 10.

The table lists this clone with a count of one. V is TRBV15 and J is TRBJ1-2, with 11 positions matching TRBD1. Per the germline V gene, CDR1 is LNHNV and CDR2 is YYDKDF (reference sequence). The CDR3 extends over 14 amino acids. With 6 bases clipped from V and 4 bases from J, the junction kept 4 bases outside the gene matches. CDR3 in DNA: TGTGCCACCAGGGACAGGGGGCGTTTCTATGGCTACACCTTC. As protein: CATRDRGRFYGYTF. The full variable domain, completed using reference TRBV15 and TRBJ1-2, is DAMVIQNPRYQVTQFGKPVTLSCSQTLNHNVMYWYQQKSSQAPKLLFHYYDKDFNNEADTPDNFQSRRPNTSFCFLDIRSPGLGDTAMYLCATRDRGRFYGYTFGSGTRLTVV.

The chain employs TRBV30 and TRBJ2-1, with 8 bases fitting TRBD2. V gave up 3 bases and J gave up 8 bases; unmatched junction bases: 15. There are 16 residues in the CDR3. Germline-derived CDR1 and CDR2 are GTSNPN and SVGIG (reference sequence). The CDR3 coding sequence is TGTGCCTGGAGAAGAGGGATTGGACTAGCTTATTATGAGCAGTTCTTC. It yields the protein CAWRRGIGLAYYEQFF.

The CDR3 region has the DNA TGTGCCAGCAGCTTTTCCGGGGCACACACAGATACGCAGTATTTT. Protein product: CASSFSGAHTDTQYF. This chain uses TRBV7-3 with TRBJ2-3, with D perhaps given as TRBD1 or TRBD2 (5 bases each). Germline V lookup: CDR1 SGHTA, CDR2 FQGTGA. The CDR3 is 15 amino acids. Trimming shortened V by 3 bases and J by 2 bases, and 12 bases separated the two germline ends. Combining the CDR3 with reference TRBV7-3 and TRBJ2-3 gives the whole variable domain GAGVSQTPSNKVTEKGKYVELRCDPISGHTALYWYRQSLGQGPEFLIYFQGTGAADDSGLPNDRFFAVRPEGSVSTLKIQRTERGDSAVYLCASSFSGAHTDTQYFGPGTRLTVL.

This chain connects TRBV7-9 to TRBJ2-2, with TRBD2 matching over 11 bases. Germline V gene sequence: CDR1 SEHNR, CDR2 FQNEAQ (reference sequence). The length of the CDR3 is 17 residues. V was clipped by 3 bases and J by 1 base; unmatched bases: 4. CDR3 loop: CASSFGTSGRNTGELFF. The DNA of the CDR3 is TGTGCCAGCAGCTTCGGGACTAGCGGACGGAACACCGGGGAGCTGTTTTTT.

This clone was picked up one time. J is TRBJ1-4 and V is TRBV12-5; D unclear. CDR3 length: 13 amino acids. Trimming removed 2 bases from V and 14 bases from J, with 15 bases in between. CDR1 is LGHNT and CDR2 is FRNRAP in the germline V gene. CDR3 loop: CASGLLGSGVLFF. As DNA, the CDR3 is TGTGCTAGTGGTTTGCTGGGGTCTGGTGTCCTGTTTTTT.

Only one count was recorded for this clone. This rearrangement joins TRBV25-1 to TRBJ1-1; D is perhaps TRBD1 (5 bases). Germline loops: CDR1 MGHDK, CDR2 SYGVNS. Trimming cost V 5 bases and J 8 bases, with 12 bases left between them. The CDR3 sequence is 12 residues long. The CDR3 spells CASSWDAAEAFF. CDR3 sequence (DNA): TGTGCCAGCAGTTGGGACGCGGCCGAAGCTTTCTTT.

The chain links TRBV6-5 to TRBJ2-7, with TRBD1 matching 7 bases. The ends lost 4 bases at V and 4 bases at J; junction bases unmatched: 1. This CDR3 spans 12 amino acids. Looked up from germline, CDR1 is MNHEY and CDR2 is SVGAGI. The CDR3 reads CASSWDRYEQYF. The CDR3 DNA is TGTGCCAGCAGTTGGGACAGATACGAGCAGTACTTC.

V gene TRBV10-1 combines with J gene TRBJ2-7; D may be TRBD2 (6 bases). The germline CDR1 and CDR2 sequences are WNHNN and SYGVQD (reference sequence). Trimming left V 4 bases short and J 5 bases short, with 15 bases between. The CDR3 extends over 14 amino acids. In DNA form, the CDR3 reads TGCGCCAGCAGTGCCATGGGACTCCCAAACGAGCAGTACTTC. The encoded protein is CASSAMGLPNEQYF.

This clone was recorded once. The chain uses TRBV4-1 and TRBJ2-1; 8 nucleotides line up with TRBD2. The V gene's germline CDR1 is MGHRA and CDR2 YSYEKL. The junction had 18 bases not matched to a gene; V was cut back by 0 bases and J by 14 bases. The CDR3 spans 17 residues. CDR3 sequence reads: CASSQDVPGLVLLREFF. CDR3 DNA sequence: TGCGCCAGCAGCCAAGATGTTCCGGGACTAGTACTTTTACGAGAGTTCTTC.

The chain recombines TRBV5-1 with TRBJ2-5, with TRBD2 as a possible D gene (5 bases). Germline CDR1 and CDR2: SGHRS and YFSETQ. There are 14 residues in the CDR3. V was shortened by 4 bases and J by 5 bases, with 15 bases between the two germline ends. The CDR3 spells CASSLRGADETQYF. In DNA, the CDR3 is TGCGCCAGCAGCCTCCGGGGTGCGGACGAGACCCAGTACTTC.

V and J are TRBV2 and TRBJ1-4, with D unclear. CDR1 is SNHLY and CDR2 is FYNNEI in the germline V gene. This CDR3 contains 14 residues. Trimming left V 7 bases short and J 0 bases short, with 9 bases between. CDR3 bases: TGTGCCAGCATGTCACGCGCAACTAATGAAAAACTGTTTTTT. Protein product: CASMSRATNEKLFF. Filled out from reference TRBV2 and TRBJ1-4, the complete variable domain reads EPEVTQTPSHQVTQMGQEVILRCVPISNHLYFYWYRQILGQKVEFLVSFYNNEISEKSEIFDDQFSVERPDGSNFTLKIRSTKLEDSAMYFCASMSRATNEKLFFGSGTQLSVL.

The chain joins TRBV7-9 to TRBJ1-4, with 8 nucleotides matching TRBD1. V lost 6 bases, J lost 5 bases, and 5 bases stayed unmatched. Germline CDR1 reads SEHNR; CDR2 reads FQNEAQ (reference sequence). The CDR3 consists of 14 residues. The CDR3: CASRDRAGNEKLFF. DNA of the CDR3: TGTGCCAGCAGGGACAGGGCTGGGAATGAAAAACTGTTTTTT.

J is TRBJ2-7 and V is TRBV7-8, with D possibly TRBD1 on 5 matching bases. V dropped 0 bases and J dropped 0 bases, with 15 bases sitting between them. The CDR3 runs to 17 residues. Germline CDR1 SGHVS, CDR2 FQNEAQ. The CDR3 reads CASSLAIGHLSSYEQYF. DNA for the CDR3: TGTGCCAGCAGCTTAGCAATCGGACACCTGAGCTCCTACGAGCAGTACTTC.

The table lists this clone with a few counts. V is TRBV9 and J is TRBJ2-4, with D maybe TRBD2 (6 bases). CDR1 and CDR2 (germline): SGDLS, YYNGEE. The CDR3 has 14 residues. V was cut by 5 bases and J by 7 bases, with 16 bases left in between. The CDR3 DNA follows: TGTGCCAGCAGTGCAAGGGGAGGTCTGAACATTCAGTACTTC. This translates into CASSARGGLNIQYF. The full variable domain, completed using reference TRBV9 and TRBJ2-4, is DSGVTQTPKHLITATGQRVTLRCSPRSGDLSVYWYQQSLDQGLQFLIQYYNGEERAKGNILERFSAQQFPDLHSELNLSSLELGDSALYFCASSARGGLNIQYFGAGTRLSVL.

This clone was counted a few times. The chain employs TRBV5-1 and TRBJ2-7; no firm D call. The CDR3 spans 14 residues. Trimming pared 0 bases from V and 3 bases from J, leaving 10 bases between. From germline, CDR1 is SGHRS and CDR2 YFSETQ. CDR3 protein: CASSLAGWVYEQYF. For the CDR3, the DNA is TGCGCCAGCAGCTTGGCCGGGTGGGTCTACGAGCAGTACTTC.

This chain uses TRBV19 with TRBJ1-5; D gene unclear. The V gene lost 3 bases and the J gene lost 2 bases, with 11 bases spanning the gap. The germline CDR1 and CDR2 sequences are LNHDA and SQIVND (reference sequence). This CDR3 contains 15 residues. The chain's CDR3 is CASSMKEGGNQPQHF. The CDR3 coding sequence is TGTGCCAGTAGTATGAAGGAAGGAGGCAATCAGCCCCAGCATTTT.

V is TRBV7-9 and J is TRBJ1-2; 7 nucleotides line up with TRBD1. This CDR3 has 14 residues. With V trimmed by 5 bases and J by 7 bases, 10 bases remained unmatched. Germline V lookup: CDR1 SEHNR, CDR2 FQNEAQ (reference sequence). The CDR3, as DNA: TGTGCCAGCAGCCCAAGACAGGGCGAGTCTGGCTACACCTTC. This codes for CASSPRQGESGYTF.

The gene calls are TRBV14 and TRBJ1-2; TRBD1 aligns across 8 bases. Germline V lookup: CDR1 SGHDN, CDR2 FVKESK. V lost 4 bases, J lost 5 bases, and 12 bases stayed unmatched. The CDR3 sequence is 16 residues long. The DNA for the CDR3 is TGTGCCAGCAGCCGATCCGGACAGGGCGGGACATATGGCTACACCTTC. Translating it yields CASSRSGQGGTYGYTF.

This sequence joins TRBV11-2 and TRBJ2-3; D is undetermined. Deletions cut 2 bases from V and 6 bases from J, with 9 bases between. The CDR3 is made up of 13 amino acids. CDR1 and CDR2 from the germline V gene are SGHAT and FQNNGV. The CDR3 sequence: CASSLHTSDTQYF. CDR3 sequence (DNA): TGTGCCAGCAGCTTACACACCTCGGATACGCAGTATTTT.

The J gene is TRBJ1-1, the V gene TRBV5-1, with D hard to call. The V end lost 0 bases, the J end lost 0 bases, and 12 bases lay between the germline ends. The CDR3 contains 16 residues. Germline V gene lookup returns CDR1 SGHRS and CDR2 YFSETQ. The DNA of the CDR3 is TGCGCCAGCAGCTTGGCTGCACCCCGTATGAACACTGAAGCTTTCTTT. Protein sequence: CASSLAAPRMNTEAFF.

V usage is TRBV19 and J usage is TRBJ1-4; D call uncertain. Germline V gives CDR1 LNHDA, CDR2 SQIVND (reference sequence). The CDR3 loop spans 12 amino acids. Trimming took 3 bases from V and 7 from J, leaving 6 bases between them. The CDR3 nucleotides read TGTGCCAGTAGTATCGGAGGTGAAAAACTGTTTTTT. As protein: CASSIGGEKLFF.